This TCR beta chain originates from a study of T cell responses to AZD1222 COVID-19 vaccine. Notes on the study in general: Repertoires were sampled only after the peak T cell response.

The repertoire was sequenced with immunoSEQ multiplex PCR; TCRdb's copy has only in-frame clones and lacks some. Among 85,000 to 120,000 clones listed, 86% were seen once. Concerning this clone: The antigen is unknown.

CDR3 length: 14 residues. V shed 4 bases, J shed 4 bases, and the junction held 4 bases outside the gene matches. From germline, CDR1 is SGHRS and CDR2 YFSETQ. The specimen was peripheral blood, collected on day 0 of AZD1222 vaccination. This TCR came from an adult in good health. The chain joins TRBV5-1 to TRBJ1-3; 8 bases map to TRBD1. The CDR3 bases are TGCGCCAGCAGCCCGGACAGGGCCGGAAACACCATATATTTT. Translation gives CASSPDRAGNTIYF.